The TCR beta chain under discussion was sequenced for a study of monozygotic twins with cystic fibrosis. Findings of the study overall: Co-twins had the most similar V usage for 13 of 16 pairs, J for 8. Low clonality (median around 0.0095) suggested a mostly naive repertoire.

Germline CDR1 is SEHNR and CDR2 is FQNEAQ (reference sequence). The CDR3 extends over 15 amino acids. Trimming at V came to 5 bases and at J to 2 bases, leaving 8 bases not matched to a gene. Data came from immunoSEQ multiplex PCR; TCRdb stores just in-frame clones and leaves some out. The table lists 11,000 or so clones, around 97% of them singletons. This clone was detected once. Its matching antigen is unknown. The sample was blood. This receptor was identified in a boy aged 10-17 years with cystic fibrosis. The rearrangement uses TRBV7-9 and TRBJ2-7, with 8 bases aligning to TRBD1. This chain's CDR3 is CASSPEDRATYEQYF. CDR3 nucleotides: TGTGCCAGCAGCCCAGAGGACAGGGCTACCTACGAGCAGTACTTC.